This TCR beta chain was documented in a study of CD8 T cells in Susac syndrome. Per germline, CDR1 SGHTA and CDR2 FQGNSA. The CDR3 totals 12 residues. V was shortened by 1 base and J by 7 bases, with 5 bases between the two germline ends. RNA amounts of 0.5 to 1 ug underwent reverse transcription with random hexamers. A single record per CDR3 protein comes from TCRdb applying MiXCR to the immunoSEQ multiplex PCR reads. There are around 130,000 distinct CDR3 sequences in the sample; roughly 94% occur only once, and around 0.12% lies in the top ten. The genes are TRBV7-2 and TRBJ1-5; D unresolved. Sequencing input: CD4+ T cells from PBMCs. The clonotype originates from a human donor with multiple sclerosis. The CDR3 loop reads CASSLGPQPQHF. The CDR3 DNA reads as TGTGCCAGCAGCTTAGGGCCGCAGCCCCAGCATTTT.